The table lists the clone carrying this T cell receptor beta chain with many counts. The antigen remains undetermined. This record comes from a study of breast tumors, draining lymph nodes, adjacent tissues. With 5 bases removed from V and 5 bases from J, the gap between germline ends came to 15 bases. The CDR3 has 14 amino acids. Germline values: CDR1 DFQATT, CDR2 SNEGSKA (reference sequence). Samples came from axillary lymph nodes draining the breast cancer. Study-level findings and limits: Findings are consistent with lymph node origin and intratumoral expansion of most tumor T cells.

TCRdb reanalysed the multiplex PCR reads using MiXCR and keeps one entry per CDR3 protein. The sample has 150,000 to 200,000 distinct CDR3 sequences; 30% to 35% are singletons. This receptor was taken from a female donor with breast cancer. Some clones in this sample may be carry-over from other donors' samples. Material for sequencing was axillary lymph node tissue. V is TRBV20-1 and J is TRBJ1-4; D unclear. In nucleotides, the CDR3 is TGCAGTGCTTATACTAACGTGATGAATGAAAAACTGTTTTTT. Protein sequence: CSAYTNVMNEKLFF.